The subject of this entry is one T cell receptor beta chain. Its antigen is currently unknown. The sample holds other DNA sequences that translate to the same CDR3. These data are taken from a study of shared clonotypes between healthy human individuals. Assay: immunoSEQ multiplex PCR; the TCRdb copy retains only in-frame clones and omits some. The profile shows roughly 2,000,000 clones, roughly 95% of them singletons. Naive CD8 cells lacked CD45RO, underwent positive selection for CCR7 and left out terminally differentiated effector memory CD45RA+ cells. Study results and limitations: Sampling was confined to blood; repertoires within tissues likely differ. Non-shared clonotypes were found to have lower generation probabilities than the clonotypes that were shared by all four of the sorted-subset donors.

The TCR sequence derives from a man between 18 and 29 years old in good health. The sample consisted of naive CD8+ T cells sorted from blood.

The CDR3 protein is CAWSGGQGNTEAFF. As DNA, the CDR3 is TGTGCCTGGAGTGGCGGGCAGGGGAACACTGAAGCTTTCTTT. The J gene is TRBJ1-1, the V gene TRBV30; TRBD1 might be the D (5 bases). The germline V and J ends were trimmed by 1 base and 1 base, with 10 bases remaining between them. The CDR3 extends over 14 amino acids. CDR1 GTSNPN and CDR2 SVGIG come from the germline V gene (reference sequence).